The 3 T cell receptor beta chains in this list originate from one sample, sequenced in a study of STAT3 mutations in large granular lymphocyte leukemia. What these receptors recognize is not known. Study-level points and caveats: At least one immunodominant TCR beta clonotype appeared in every T-cell large granular lymphocyte leukemia patient.

Clones were sequenced by immunoSEQ multiplex PCR, and TCRdb holds only the in-frame ones, with some missing. The table records about 13,000 clones, roughly nine tenths of them present only once. The sequenced material came from peripheral blood mononuclear cells. All receptors derive from a man in his forties with T-cell large granular lymphocyte leukemia. Some clones in this sample may be carry-over from other donors' samples.

The chain links TRBV27 to TRBJ2-7, with D tentatively TRBD1 (6 bases). V dropped 5 bases and J dropped 0 bases, with 8 bases sitting between them. Germline V gene sequence: CDR1 MNHEY, CDR2 SMNVEV (reference sequence). This CDR3 is 13 amino acids long. This chain's CDR3 is CASSLQGSYEQYF. CDR3 coding DNA: TGTGCCAGCAGTCTACAGGGCTCCTACGAGCAGTACTTC.

The CDR3 sequence is CASSLRQGTPEKLFF. The CDR3 DNA sequence: TGTGCCAGCAGCTTGAGACAGGGGACTCCTGAAAAACTGTTTTTT. This chain joins TRBV7-9 and TRBJ1-4, with 8 bases aligning to TRBD1. J lost 7 bases, V lost 3 bases, and 7 bases had no gene match. Germline loops: CDR1 SEHNR, CDR2 FQNEAQ (reference sequence). The CDR3 loop spans 15 amino acids.

This clone was seen a handful of times. The CDR3 DNA reads TGTGCCAGCAGTCCGTCCCCGGGACTCGGTTCCCTCTCCTACGAGCAGTACTTC. Encoded protein: CASSPSPGLGSLSYEQYF. The rearrangement links TRBV28 to TRBJ2-7; TRBD2 might be the D (6 bases). Trimming removed 5 bases from V and 0 bases from J, with 23 bases in between. The CDR3 is 18 residues long. Germline V lookup: CDR1 MDHEN, CDR2 SYDVKM. Variable domain in full (rest from reference TRBV28 and TRBJ2-7): DVKVTQSSRYLVKRTGEKVFLECVQDMDHENMFWYRQDPGLGLRLIYFSYDVKMKEKGDIPEGYSVSREKKERFSLILESASTNQTSMYLCASSPSPGLGSLSYEQYFGPGTRLTVT.